Presented here are 15 T cell receptor beta chains from one specimen sequenced in a study of early T cells in non-severe SARS-CoV-2 infection. TCRdb ran MiXCR on the 5' RACE reads and lists one entry per CDR3 protein. The sample lists 74,000 or so distinct CDR3 sequences; 9.5% to 15% were seen once. The sample was whole blood. These receptor sequences come from an adult who was a healthcare worker with PCR-confirmed SARS-CoV-2 infection or an uninfected control (not recorded which).

The V and J genes are TRBV28 and TRBJ2-1, with D possibly being TRBD2 (6 bases). V dropped 5 bases and J dropped 6 bases, with 14 bases sitting between them. Germline CDR1 reads MDHEN; CDR2 reads SYDVKM. The CDR3 contains 14 residues. CDR3 DNA sequence: TGTGCCAGCAGTCCCTGGGACTTTTCCAATGAGCAGTTCTTC. It yields the protein CASSPWDFSNEQFF.

This clonotype appeared many times. The chain couples TRBV27 to TRBJ1-4; D gene uncertain. Germline V gene data show CDR1 as MNHEY and CDR2 as SMNVEV (reference sequence). The CDR3 covers 15 residues. V was trimmed by 3 bases and J by 3 bases, leaving 11 bases between them. This CDR3 reads CASSFEGNANEKLFF. The CDR3 coding sequence is TGTGCCAGCAGTTTCGAAGGGAATGCTAATGAAAAACTGTTTTTT.

This clonotype was detected a few times. The J gene is TRBJ1-1, the V gene TRBV20-1; weak D call: TRBD1 (5 bases). The germline gives CDR1 DFQATT, CDR2 SNEGSKA (reference sequence). The CDR3 covers 14 residues. Trimming removed 0 bases at V and 4 bases at J, with 12 bases between. The CDR3 here is CSARDRGGSTEAFF. CDR3 bases: TGCAGTGCTAGAGATCGCGGGGGTAGCACTGAAGCTTTCTTT.

This clonotype was counted ten times or more. The chain uses TRBV4-1 and TRBJ2-5; TRBD2 matches 11 bases. Trimming removed 6 bases from V and 4 bases from J; junction bases left unmatched: 4. Germline CDR1 reads MGHRA; CDR2 reads YSYEKL. The CDR3 runs to 14 residues. The CDR3 spells CASRHTSGGETQYF. As DNA, the CDR3 is TGCGCCAGCAGACACACTAGCGGGGGAGAGACCCAGTACTTC.

There are many counts of this clonotype. The chain uses TRBV4-3 and TRBJ2-7, with D perhaps TRBD1 (6 bases). From germline, CDR1 is LGHNA and CDR2 YSLEER. The CDR3 consists of 15 residues. Trimming stripped 1 base from V and 2 bases from J, with 12 bases between. CDR3 nucleotides: TGCGCCAGCAGCCAAGGGAGGACAGCGACCTACGAGCAGTACTTC. This gives the protein CASSQGRTATYEQYF.

This clonotype was seen at least ten times. This chain joins TRBV28 and TRBJ1-6; D call uncertain. The germline CDR1 and CDR2 sequences are MDHEN and SYDVKM. V gave up 6 bases and J gave up 6 bases, with 12 bases separating them. This CDR3 is 14 amino acids long. CDR3 bases: TGTGCCAGCAGCACTATTCCTACTAATTCACCCCTCCACTTT. Translated, it gives CASSTIPTNSPLHF.

This clonotype occurred many times. The V and J genes are TRBV20-1 and TRBJ2-3; 11 bases map to TRBD2. CDR1 is DFQATT, CDR2 SNEGSKA, per germline (reference sequence). The CDR3 loop spans 17 amino acids. J was trimmed by 0 bases and V by 2 bases; bases with no gene match: 7. The CDR3 is CSARRLAGGPSTDTQYF. CDR3 in DNA: TGCAGTGCTAGACGGCTAGCGGGAGGCCCTAGCACAGATACGCAGTATTTT.

The chain is built from TRBV29-1 and TRBJ2-1, with D perhaps assigned TRBD1 or TRBD2 (5 bases each). V lost 1 base and J lost 3, with 10 bases in between. The CDR3 is made up of 14 amino acids. Germline lookup yields CDR1 SQVTM and CDR2 ANQGSEA. In nucleotides, the CDR3 is TGCAGCGTTGAAGGGGACCCGGGCTACAATGAGCAGTTCTTC. Its translation: CSVEGDPGYNEQFF.

In its sample, this clonotype was seen many times. The CDR3 sequence is CASSTRASSLPRSGANVLTF. The CDR3 DNA sequence: TGTGCCAGCTCAACCCGGGCTTCCTCTCTCCCCCGCTCTGGGGCCAACGTCCTGACTTTC. V and J are TRBV18 and TRBJ2-6; no clear D gene. The V and J ends lost 5 bases and 0 bases respectively, with 23 bases between them. The CDR3 is 20 amino acids. Looked up from germline, CDR1 is KGHSH and CDR2 is LQKENI.

This clonotype was recorded a few times. The chain couples TRBV29-1 to TRBJ2-2; possibly TRBD1 or TRBD2 for D (5 bases each). The CDR3 length is 12 residues. Germline V gene lookup returns CDR1 SQVTM and CDR2 ANQGSEA. Trimming left V 5 bases short and J 6 bases short, with 10 bases between. The CDR3: CSVRGDAGELFF. Written as DNA, the CDR3 is TGCAGCGTTAGAGGGGATGCCGGGGAGCTGTTTTTT.

This clonotype was seen repeatedly, ten times or more. V gene TRBV19 combines with J gene TRBJ2-1; 8 bases are a match to TRBD2. The germline CDR1 and CDR2 sequences are LNHDA and SQIVND (reference sequence). Trimming removed 4 bases from V and 0 bases from J; junction bases left unmatched: 5. The CDR3 runs to 16 residues. CDR3: CASSNLAGNSYNEQFF. For the CDR3, the DNA is TGTGCCAGTAGTAACTTAGCGGGGAACTCCTACAATGAGCAGTTCTTC.

This clonotype was seen a few times. CDR3 nucleotides: TGCAGCGGAACTAGCGGGGGGCAGTTCTTC. Protein sequence: CSGTSGGQFF. The chain links TRBV29-1 to TRBJ2-1; TRBD2 aligns across 11 bases. The V segment lost 7 bases and the J segment 12 bases; nucleotides outside the gene matches: 2. The CDR3 covers 10 residues. Germline CDR1 reads SQVTM; CDR2 reads ANQGSEA.

Many counts were recorded for this clonotype. The chain joins TRBV7-2 to TRBJ2-5; 10 nucleotides agree with TRBD2. This CDR3 is built from 16 residues. J lost 5 bases, V lost 4 bases, and 10 bases had no gene match. Germline V gene data show CDR1 as SGHTA and CDR2 as FQGNSA. This CDR3 is CASSSLLTSGTETQYF. As DNA, the CDR3 is TGTGCCAGCAGCTCCCTGTTAACTAGCGGGACCGAGACCCAGTACTTC.

This clonotype was seen ten or more times. The rearrangement uses TRBV18 and TRBJ2-1; 8 nucleotides match TRBD1. CDR3 length: 16 amino acids. Germline CDR1 KGHSH, CDR2 LQKENI. Trimming at V came to 3 bases and at J to 6 bases, leaving 10 bases not matched to a gene. CDR3 bases: TGTGCCAGCTCACCCCCGGGACAGGAGAATATCAATGAGCAGTTCTTC. Protein product: CASSPPGQENINEQFF.

The rearrangement joins TRBV30 to TRBJ1-2; D gene uncertain. Per the germline V gene, CDR1 is GTSNPN and CDR2 is SVGIG (reference sequence). This CDR3 comprises 14 residues. Deletions cut 3 bases from V and 4 bases from J, with 15 bases between. CDR3 DNA: TGTGCCTGGAGCCTCAACGGAGGGCCCTATGGCTACACCTTC. It yields the protein CAWSLNGGPYGYTF.